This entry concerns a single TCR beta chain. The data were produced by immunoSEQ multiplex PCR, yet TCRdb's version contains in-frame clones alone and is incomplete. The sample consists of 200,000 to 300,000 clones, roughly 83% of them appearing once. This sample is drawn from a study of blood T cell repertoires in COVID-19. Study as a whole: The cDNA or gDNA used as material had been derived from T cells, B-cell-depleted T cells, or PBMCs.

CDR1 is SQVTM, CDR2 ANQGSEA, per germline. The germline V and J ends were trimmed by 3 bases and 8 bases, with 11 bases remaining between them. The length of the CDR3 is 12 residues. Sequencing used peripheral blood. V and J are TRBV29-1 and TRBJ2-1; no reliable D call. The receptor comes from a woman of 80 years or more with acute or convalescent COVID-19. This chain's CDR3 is CSVEAVDYEQFF. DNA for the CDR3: TGCAGCGTTGAGGCGGTCGATTATGAGCAGTTCTTC.